The rows below give T cell receptor beta chains drawn from one sample of a study of shared T cell receptors in the human thymus. Clones were sequenced by immunoSEQ multiplex PCR, and TCRdb holds only the in-frame ones, with some missing. The sample has over 350,000 clones, approximately 95% seen once. The sequencing sample was made of thymocytes. Receptors originate from a human donor. The CDR3 runs from the conserved cysteine through the conserved F or W. The order of the fields is V gene, J gene, D gene, CDR3 protein, CDR3 DNA. D genes are given only for firm matches.

>TRBV6-1|TRBJ1-2|TRBD1
CASSDPPSVPARGLHGYTF
TGTGCCAGCAGTGATCCTCCCTCGGTCCCGGCCAGGGGGCTACATGGCTACACCTTC
>TRBV28|TRBJ2-5|-
CASNGGVGQETQYF
TGTGCCAGCAACGGTGGGGTGGGCCAAGAGACCCAGTACTTC
>TRBV27|TRBJ2-3|-
CASSMRGTDTTDTQYF
TGTGCCAGCAGTATGAGAGGGACCGATACGACAGATACGCAGTATTTT
>TRBV6-6|TRBJ1-1|-
CASSYSIRRRYTEAFF
TGTGCCAGCAGTTACTCGATAAGGCGACGGTACACTGAAGCTTTCTTT
>TRBV5-1|TRBJ2-7|TRBD2
CASSLRTSGRAYEQYF
TGCGCCAGCAGCTTGCGCACTAGCGGGAGGGCCTACGAGCAGTACTTC
>TRBV19|TRBJ2-1|TRBD2
CASSIVASGSSNEQFF
TGTGCCAGTAGTATCGTAGCCAGCGGGAGTTCGAATGAGCAGTTCTTC
>TRBV5-1|TRBJ2-3|TRBD2
CASSPSLAGPGDTQYF
TGCGCCAGCAGCCCTTCGCTAGCGGGGCCGGGTGATACGCAGTATTTT
>TRBV4-3|TRBJ2-1|-
CASSQGWEQFF
TGCGCCAGCAGCCAAGGCTGGGAGCAGTTCTTC
>TRBV7-8|TRBJ2-7|-
CASSLAEGAGEQYF
TGTGCCAGCAGCTTAGCGGAGGGGGCCGGGGAGCAGTACTTC
>TRBV28|TRBJ2-1|-
CASSRGTLNEQFF
TGTGCCAGCAGTCGCGGGACCCTTAATGAGCAGTTCTTC
>TRBV6-1|TRBJ1-2|-
CASSDNRFPYGYTF
TGTGCCAGCAGTGACAACAGGTTCCCCTATGGCTACACCTTC
>TRBV5-8|TRBJ1-4|TRBD1
CASSLIARDRERGEKLFF
TGTGCCAGCAGCCTGATAGCCCGGGACAGGGAAAGAGGTGAAAAACTGTTTTTT
>TRBV19|TRBJ2-3|TRBD2
CASSLTGTSGSSTDTQYF
TGTGCCAGTAGTTTAACCGGGACTAGCGGGTCTAGCACAGATACGCAGTATTTT
>TRBV10-2|TRBJ1-5|TRBD1
CASSPLTTGANSNQPQHF
TGCGCCAGCAGCCCTTTAACGACAGGGGCTAATAGCAATCAGCCCCAGCATTTT
>TRBV4-3|TRBJ2-7|TRBD1
CASSQKRTGTDYSLYEQYF
TGCGCCAGCAGCCAAAAACGGACAGGGACGGATTACAGCCTCTACGAGCAGTACTTC
>TRBV28|TRBJ2-7|-
CAIGRGLMSEQYF
TGTGCCATTGGGAGGGGGCTGATGTCCGAGCAGTACTTC
>TRBV27|TRBJ1-1|TRBD1
CASSRRGGRLNTEAFF
TGTGCCAGCAGTCGCCGAGGGGGCCGTTTGAACACTGAAGCTTTCTTT
>TRBV6-1|TRBJ2-7|TRBD1
CASRRTGVTYEQYF
TGTGCCAGCAGAAGGACAGGGGTTACCTACGAGCAGTACTTC
>TRBV27|TRBJ2-7|-
CASSLRGASYEQYF
TGTGCCAGCAGTTTACGCGGGGCCTCCTACGAGCAGTACTTC
>TRBV28|TRBJ2-7|-
CASIPRETATYEQYF
TGTGCCAGCATCCCGAGGGAGACGGCGACCTACGAGCAGTACTTC
>TRBV7-2|TRBJ2-7|TRBD2
CASSCGLAGMEDEQYF
TGTGCCAGCAGCTGCGGACTAGCGGGAATGGAGGACGAGCAGTACTTC
>TRBV28|TRBJ1-2|-
CASSFIVQGGYTF
TGTGCCAGCAGTTTTATAGTGCAGGGAGGCTACACCTTC